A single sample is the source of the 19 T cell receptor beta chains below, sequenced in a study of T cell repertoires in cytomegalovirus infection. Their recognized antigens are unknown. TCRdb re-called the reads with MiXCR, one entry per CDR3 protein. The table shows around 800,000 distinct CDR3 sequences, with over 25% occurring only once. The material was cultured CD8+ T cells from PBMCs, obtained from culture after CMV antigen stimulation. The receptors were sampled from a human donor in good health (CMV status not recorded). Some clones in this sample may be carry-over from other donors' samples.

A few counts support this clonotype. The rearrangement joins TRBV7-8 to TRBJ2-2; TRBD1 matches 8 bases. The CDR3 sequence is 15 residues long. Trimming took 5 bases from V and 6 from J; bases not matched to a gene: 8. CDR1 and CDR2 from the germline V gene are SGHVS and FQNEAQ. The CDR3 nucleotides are TGTGCCAGCAGCCCAGGACAGGGACCAGCCGGGGAGCTGTTTTTT. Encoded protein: CASSPGQGPAGELFF.

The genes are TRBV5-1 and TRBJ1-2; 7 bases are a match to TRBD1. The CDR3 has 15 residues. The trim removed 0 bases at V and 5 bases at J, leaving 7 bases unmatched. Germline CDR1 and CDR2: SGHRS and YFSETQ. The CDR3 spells CASSLDPGGFYGYTF. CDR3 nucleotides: TGCGCCAGCAGCTTGGACCCAGGGGGATTTTATGGCTACACCTTC.

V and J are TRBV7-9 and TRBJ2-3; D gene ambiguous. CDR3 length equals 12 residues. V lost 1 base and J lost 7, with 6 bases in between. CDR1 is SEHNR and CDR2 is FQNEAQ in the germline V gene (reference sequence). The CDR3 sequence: CASSLGSYTQYF. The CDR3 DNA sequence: TGTGCCAGCAGCTTAGGGTCTTATACGCAGTATTTT.

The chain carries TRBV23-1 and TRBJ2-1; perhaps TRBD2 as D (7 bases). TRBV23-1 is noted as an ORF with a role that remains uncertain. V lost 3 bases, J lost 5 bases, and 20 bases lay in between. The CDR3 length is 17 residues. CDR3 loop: CASSHPTGGEFDNEQFF. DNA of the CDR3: TGCGCCAGCAGTCACCCCACGGGGGGCGAGTTCGACAATGAGCAGTTCTTC.

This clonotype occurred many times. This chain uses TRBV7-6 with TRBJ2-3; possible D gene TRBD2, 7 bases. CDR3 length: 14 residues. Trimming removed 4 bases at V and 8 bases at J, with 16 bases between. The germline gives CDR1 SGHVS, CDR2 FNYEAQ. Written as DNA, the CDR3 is TGTGCCAGCAGCTCCGGTGGGGGGGCTCCTACGCAGTATTTT. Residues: CASSSGGGAPTQYF.

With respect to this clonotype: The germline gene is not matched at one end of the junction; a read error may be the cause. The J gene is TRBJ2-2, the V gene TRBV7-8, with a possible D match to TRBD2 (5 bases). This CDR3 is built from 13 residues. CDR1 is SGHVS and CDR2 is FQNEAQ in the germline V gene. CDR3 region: CASSLQNTGEMFF. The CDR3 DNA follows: TGTGCCAGCAGCTTGCAGAACACCGGGGAGATGTTTTTT.

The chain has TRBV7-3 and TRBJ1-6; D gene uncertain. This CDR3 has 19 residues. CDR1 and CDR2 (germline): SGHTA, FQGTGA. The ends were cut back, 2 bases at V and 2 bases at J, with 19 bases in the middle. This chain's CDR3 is CASSLAFWWVSPYNSPLHF. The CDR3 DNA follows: TGTGCCAGCAGCTTAGCCTTCTGGTGGGTAAGCCCCTATAATTCACCCCTCCACTTT.

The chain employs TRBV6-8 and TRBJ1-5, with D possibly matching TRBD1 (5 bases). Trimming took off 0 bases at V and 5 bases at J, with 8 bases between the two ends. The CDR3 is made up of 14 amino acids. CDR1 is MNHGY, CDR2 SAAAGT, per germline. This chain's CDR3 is CASSYSAGHQPQHF. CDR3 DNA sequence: TGTGCCAGCAGTTACTCTGCGGGACATCAGCCCCAGCATTTT.

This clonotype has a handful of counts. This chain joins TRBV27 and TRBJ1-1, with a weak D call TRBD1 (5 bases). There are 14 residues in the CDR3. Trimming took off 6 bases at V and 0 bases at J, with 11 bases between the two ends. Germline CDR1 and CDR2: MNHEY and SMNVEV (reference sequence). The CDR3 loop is CASSTGTVNTEAFF. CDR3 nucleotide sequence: TGTGCCAGCAGCACCGGGACGGTGAACACTGAAGCTTTCTTT.

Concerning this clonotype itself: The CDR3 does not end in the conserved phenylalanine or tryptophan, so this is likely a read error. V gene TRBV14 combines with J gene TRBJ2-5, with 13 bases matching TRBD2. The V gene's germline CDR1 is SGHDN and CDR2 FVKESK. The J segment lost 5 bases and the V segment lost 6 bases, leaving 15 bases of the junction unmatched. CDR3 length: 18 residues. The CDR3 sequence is CASSPRGSLAGGCETQYV. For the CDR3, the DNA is TGTGCCAGCAGTCCACGTGGGTCACTAGCGGGGGGGTGCGAGACCCAGTACGTC.

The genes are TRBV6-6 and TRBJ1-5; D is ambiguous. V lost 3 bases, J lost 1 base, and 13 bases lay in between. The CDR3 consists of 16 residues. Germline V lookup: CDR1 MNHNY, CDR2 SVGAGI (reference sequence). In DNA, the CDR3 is TGTGCCAGCAGTTATACGTGGGATAGGAGCAATCAGCCCCAGCATTTT. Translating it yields CASSYTWDRSNQPQHF.

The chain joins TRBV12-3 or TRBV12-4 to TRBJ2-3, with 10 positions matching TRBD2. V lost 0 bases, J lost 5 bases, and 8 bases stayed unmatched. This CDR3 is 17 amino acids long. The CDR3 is CASSLAGSSGGGDTQYF. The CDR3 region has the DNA TGTGCCAGCAGTTTAGCAGGCTCTAGCGGGGGCGGAGATACGCAGTATTTT.

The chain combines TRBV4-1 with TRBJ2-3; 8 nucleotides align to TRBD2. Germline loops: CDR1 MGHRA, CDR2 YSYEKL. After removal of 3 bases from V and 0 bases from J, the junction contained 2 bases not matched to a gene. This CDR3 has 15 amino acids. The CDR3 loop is CASSHSGGSTDTQYF. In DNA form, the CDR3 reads TGCGCCAGCAGCCACAGCGGGGGTAGCACAGATACGCAGTATTTT.

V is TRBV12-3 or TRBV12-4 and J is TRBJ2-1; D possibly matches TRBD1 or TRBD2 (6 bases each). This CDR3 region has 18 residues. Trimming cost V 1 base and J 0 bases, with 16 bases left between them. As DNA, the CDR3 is TGTGCCAGCAGTTTAGAGGGGGGTCTGAATAGCTCCTACAATGAGCAGTTCTTC. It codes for CASSLEGGLNSSYNEQFF.

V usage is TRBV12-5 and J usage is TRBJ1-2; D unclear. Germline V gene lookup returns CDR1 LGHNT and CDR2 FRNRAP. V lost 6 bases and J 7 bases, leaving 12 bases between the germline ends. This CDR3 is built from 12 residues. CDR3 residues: CASGDPGVGYTF. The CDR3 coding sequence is TGTGCTAGTGGGGACCCCGGGGTTGGCTACACCTTC.

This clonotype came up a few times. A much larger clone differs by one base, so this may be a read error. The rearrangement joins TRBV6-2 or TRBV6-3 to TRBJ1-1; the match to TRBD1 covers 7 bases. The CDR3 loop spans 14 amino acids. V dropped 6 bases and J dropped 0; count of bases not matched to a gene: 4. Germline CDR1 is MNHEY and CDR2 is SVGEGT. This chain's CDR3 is CASREGAMNTEAFF. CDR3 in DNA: TGTGCCAGCAGGGAGGGGGCGATGAACACTGAAGCTTTCTTT.

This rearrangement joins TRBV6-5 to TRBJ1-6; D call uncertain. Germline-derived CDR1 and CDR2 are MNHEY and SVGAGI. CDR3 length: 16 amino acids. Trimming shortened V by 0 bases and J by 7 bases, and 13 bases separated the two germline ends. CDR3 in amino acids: CASSYSIEAKNSPLHF. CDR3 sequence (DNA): TGTGCCAGCAGTTACTCGATCGAGGCCAAGAATTCACCCCTCCACTTT.

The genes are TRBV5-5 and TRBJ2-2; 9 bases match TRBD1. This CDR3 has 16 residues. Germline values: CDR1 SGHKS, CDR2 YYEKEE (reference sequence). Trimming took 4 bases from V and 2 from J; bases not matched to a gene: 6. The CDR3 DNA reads TGTGCCAGCAGCAGGGAGGACAGGGGTAACACCGGGGAGCTGTTTTTT. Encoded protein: CASSREDRGNTGELFF. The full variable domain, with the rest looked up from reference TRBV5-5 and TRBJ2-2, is DAGVTQSPTHLIKTRGQQVTLRCSPISGHKSVSWYQQVLGQGPQFIFQYYEKEERGRGNFPDRFSARQFPNYSSELNVNALLLGDSALYLCASSREDRGNTGELFFGEGSRLTVL.

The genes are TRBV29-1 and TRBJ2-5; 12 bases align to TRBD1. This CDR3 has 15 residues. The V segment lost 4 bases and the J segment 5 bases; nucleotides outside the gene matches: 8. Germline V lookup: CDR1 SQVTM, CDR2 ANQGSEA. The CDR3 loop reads CSVVGTGGSGETQYF. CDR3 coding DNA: TGCAGCGTTGTCGGGACAGGGGGCTCTGGGGAGACCCAGTACTTC.